This T cell receptor (beta chain) emerged from a study of robustness of blood B and T cell sequencing (dated by TCRdb to between 2018 and 2020). With respect to the entire study: The goal of the study was to find out how much peripheral blood is required to reliably describe the TCRbeta and IgG repertoires of an individual. In each of the ten to eleven independently drawn blood samples, TCRbeta and IgG repertoires were quantified. As technical replicates, two replicate TCRbeta cDNA libraries were made from one shared RNA pool taken from a single 10 ml draw.

Beyond this particular receptor, the publication reports: When technical replicate libraries were compared, about 96% of the top 10,000 TCRbeta clonotypes in one library also turned up in the other. The 1,000 most abundant TCRbeta clonotypes from the pooled draws were found in every single 10 ml sample. Evidence of cross-contamination, likely caused by batch processing, was seen in one pair of TCRbeta libraries, and the UMI-sequence pairs shared between the two libraries were removed. TCRbeta rarefaction curves did not fully plateau, suggesting under-sequencing or many low-abundance clonotypes. Immediate fractionation was required for EDTA tubes, so the use of EDTA tubes in multi-site collections was limited. Pooling tubes did not make the overlap of rare TCRbeta clonotypes any better, which implies that much larger blood volumes would be needed to capture those rare clonotypes. When 3 or 4 tubes (roughly 26-45 ml blood) were combined, saturation was approached in coverage of the top 10,000 TCRbeta clonotypes.

Receptor libraries were prepared by PCR. Sequencing took place on an Illumina MiSeq. Synthesis of cDNA relied on SMARTScribe reverse transcriptase together with a 5' template-switch oligo that added a universal priming site. A 12-nucleotide random unique molecular identifier (UMI) was carried by the template-switch oligo, and each cDNA molecule was tagged with this UMI. During reverse transcription, chain-specific reverse primers targeted TCRbeta transcripts. Leftover template-switch adapters were removed by uracil DNA glycosylase treatment, and cDNA was purified using a Qiagen MinElute kit. For the first PCR, roughly 21 cycles were run with KAPA HiFi HotStart ReadyMix and step-out primers, split across four 50 ul reactions. Products of the first-round PCR were gel-purified before additional amplification. Illumina Nextera adapters were attached in a second PCR of seven to eight cycles, and the libraries were then purified and pooled. For each TCRbeta molecule, the UMI barcode was captured by a 50-nucleotide 5' read. Regarding the original processing steps: The MIGEC toolkit was used to group reads by UMI into consensus reads. Final reads were produced by merging forward and reverse consensus reads with PEAR. A custom decontamination script removed identical UMI-sequence pairs shared across libraries, treating them as cross-sample contamination. MIGMAP, a wrapper around IgBLAST, was used for V(D)J assignment and CDR3 extraction. A TCR clonotype was defined as sharing the same V gene, J gene and CDR3 amino acid sequence, and CDR1 and CDR2 were not sequenced. TCRdb applied fastp at Q25 and MiXCR to the public reads, then kept only in-frame beta chains. Rows are combined by CDR3 protein, so each entry shows the most common genes and DNA. The V and J calls here are based on TCRdb, not the publication. The table for this sample lists about 1,200 distinct CDR3 sequences; 55% to 75% of them were counted only once. Clones ranked in the top ten supply less than 45% of the sample.

A word on this clonotype: Its target antigen remains unknown. Base qualities were left out, and no much larger clone turns up one base away.

mRNA, which captures expressed receptors, was used instead of genomic DNA for quantification of TCRbeta repertoires. Leukocytes from the buffy coat were collected into Trizol, and RNA was extracted using the Direct-zol RNA MiniPrep Plus kit with no cell sorting. To separate plasma, buffy coat and red blood cells, the EDTA blood tubes were centrifuged right away at 4 degrees C. Via the germline V gene (reference sequence), CDR1 is SEHNR and CDR2 FQNEAQ. The CDR3 runs 16 residues from the cysteine to the phenylalanine. Only the CDR3 DNA is retained, 48 bases long and in frame from the first base. The V end loses 5 bases and the J end loses 2 bases, and a stretch of 19 bases separates them.

The source material was peripheral blood. The sequence joins TRBV7-9 to TRBJ2-7, and possibly TRBD2, on 6 matching bases. This TCR was recovered from a human donor in good health. The CDR3 reads CASSPSVDGGAYEQYF. The nucleotide sequence reads TGTGCCAGCAGCCCAAGCGTCGATGGAGGGGCCTACGAGCAGTACTTC.